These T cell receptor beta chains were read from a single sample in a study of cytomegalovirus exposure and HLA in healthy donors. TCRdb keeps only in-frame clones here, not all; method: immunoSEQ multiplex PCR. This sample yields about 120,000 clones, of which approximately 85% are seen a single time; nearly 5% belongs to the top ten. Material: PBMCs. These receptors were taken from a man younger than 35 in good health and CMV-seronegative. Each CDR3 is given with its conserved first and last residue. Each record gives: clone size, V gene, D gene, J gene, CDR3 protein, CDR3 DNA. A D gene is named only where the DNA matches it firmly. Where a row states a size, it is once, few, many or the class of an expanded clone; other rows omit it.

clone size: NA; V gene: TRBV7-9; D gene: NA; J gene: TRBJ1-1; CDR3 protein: CASSLGTKSEAFF; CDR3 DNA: TGTGCCAGCAGCTTAGGGACAAAGTCTGAAGCTTTCTTT
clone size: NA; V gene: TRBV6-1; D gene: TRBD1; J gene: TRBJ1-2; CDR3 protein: CASSQRTGVGYGYTF; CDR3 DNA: TGTGCCAGCAGCCAGAGGACAGGGGTCGGCTATGGCTACACCTTC
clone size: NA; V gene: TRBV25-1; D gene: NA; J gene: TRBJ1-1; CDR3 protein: CASSRRVGNTEAFF; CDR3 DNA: TGTGCCAGCAGTAGGAGGGTGGGGAACACTGAAGCTTTCTTT
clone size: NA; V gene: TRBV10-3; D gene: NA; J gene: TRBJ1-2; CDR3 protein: CATASGSDFNYGYTF; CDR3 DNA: TGTGCCACCGCATCTGGGTCGGACTTTAACTATGGCTACACCTTC
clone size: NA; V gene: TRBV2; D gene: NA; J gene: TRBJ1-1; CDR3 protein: CASTGFSPGQPNTEAFF; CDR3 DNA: TGTGCCAGCACTGGGTTTTCGCCAGGACAGCCGAACACTGAAGCTTTCTTT
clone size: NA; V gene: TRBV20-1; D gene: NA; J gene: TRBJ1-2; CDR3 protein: CSARETVGYTF; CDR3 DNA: TGCAGTGCTAGAGAAACAGTTGGCTACACCTTC
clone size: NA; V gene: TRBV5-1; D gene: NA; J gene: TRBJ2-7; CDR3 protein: CASSLPGTYEQYF; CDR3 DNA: TGCGCCAGCTCCCTTCCGGGGACCTACGAGCAGTACTTC
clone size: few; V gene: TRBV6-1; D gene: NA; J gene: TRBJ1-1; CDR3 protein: CASSEDPLAKAFF; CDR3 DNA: TGTGCCAGCAGTGAAGACCCCCTGGCCAAAGCTTTCTTT
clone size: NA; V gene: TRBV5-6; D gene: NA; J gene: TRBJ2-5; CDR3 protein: CASSLSGDGETQYF; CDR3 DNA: TGTGCCAGCAGCCTGTCAGGGGATGGAGAGACCCAGTACTTC
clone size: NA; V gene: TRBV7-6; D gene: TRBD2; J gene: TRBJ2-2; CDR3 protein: CASSLTSGSNTGELFF; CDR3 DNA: TGTGCCAGCAGCTTAACTAGCGGGAGTAATACCGGGGAGCTGTTTTTT
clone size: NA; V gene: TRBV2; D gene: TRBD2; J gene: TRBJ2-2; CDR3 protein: CAIRTSGSMNTGELFF; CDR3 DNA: TGTGCCATCCGGACTAGCGGGAGCATGAACACCGGGGAGCTGTTTTTT
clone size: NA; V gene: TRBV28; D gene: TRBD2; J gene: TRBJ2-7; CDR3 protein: CASSLEWGLAGGKPYEQYF; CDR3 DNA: TGTGCCAGCAGTTTAGAGTGGGGACTAGCGGGAGGTAAACCCTACGAGCAGTACTTC
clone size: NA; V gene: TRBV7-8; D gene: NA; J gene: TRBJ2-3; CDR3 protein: CASSLRNGGGTDTQYF; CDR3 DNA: TGTGCCAGCAGCTTAAGGAACGGAGGGGGCACAGATACGCAGTATTTT
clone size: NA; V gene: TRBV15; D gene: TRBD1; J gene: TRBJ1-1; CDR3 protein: CATSVARDSTEAFF; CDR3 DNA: TGTGCCACCAGCGTCGCCCGGGACAGCACTGAAGCTTTCTTT
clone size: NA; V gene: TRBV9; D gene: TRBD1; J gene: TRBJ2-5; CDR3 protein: CASSVDLGQQETQYF; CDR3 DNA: TGTGCCAGCAGCGTAGACCTGGGACAGCAAGAGACCCAGTACTTC
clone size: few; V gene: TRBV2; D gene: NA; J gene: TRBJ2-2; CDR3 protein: CASSGGGTGELFF; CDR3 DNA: TGTGCCAGCAGTGGAGGAGGGACCGGGGAGCTGTTTTTT
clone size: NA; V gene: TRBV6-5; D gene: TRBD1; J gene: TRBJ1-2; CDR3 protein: CASSYYSDRWHF; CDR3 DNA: TGTGCCAGCAGTTACTACTCGGACAGGTGGCACTTC
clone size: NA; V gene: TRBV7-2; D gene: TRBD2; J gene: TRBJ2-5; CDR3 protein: CASSTGLADQETQYF; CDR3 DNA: TGTGCCAGCAGCACTGGACTAGCGGACCAAGAGACCCAGTACTTC
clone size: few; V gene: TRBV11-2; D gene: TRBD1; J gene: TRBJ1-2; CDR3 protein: CASSLAWDSLAYGYTF; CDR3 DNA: TGTGCCAGCAGCTTAGCTTGGGACAGCCTAGCGTATGGCTACACCTTC
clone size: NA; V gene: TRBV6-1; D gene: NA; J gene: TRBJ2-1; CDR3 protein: CASSEEREQFF; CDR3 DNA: TGTGCCAGCAGTGAAGAACGGGAGCAGTTCTTC
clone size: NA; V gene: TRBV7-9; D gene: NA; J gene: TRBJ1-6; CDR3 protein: CASSLGGAVFSPLHF; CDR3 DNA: TGTGCCAGCAGCTTAGGGGGCGCCGTATTTTCACCCCTCCACTTT
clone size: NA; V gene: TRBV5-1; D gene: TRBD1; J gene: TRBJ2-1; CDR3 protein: CASSPTGTSNEQFF; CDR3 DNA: TGCGCCAGCAGCCCGACAGGGACGAGCAATGAGCAGTTCTTC
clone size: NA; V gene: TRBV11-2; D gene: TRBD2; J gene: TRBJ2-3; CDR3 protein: CASSASGRALSDTQYF; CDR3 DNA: TGTGCCAGCAGTGCTAGCGGGAGGGCCTTAAGCGATACGCAGTATTTT
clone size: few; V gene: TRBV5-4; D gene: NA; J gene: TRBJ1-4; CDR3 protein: CASSLSGGPRKLFF; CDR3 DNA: TGTGCCAGCAGCTTGTCGGGGGGACCGCGGAAACTGTTTTTT
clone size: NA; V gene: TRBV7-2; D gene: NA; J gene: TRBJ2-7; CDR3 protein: CASRAGPAITYEQYF; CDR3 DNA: TGTGCCAGCAGGGCGGGACCGGCAATCACCTACGAGCAGTACTTC
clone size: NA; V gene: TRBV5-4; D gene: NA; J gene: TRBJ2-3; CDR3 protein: CASSSGQSSASTDTQYF; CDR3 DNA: TGTGCCAGCAGCTCTGGACAGAGTAGTGCTAGCACAGATACGCAGTATTTT
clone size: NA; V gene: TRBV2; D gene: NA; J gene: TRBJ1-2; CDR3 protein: CASNEPGAFNYGYTF; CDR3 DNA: TGTGCCAGCAACGAACCAGGGGCGTTTAACTATGGCTACACCTTC
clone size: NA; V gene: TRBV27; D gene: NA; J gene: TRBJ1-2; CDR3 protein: CASSPNRVGGYTF; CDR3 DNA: TGTGCCAGCAGCCCAAACAGGGTTGGTGGCTACACCTTC
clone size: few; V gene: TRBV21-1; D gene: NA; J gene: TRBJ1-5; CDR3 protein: CASSLCGGSNQPQHF; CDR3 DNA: TGTGCCAGCAGCCTCTGCGGGGGTAGCAATCAGCCCCAGCATTTT
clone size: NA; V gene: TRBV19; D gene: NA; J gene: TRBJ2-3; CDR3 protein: CASSGTWQYF; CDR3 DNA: TGTGCCAGTTCGGGGACTTGGCAGTATTTT
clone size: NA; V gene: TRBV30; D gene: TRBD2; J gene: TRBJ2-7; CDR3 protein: CAWSGTSGYEQYF; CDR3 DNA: TGTGCCTGGAGTGGGACTAGCGGGTACGAGCAGTACTTC
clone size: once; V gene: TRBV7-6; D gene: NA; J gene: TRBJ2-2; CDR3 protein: CASSSLVSTGELFF; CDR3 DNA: TGTGCCAGCAGCTCCCTAGTGTCGACCGGGGAGCTGTTTTTT